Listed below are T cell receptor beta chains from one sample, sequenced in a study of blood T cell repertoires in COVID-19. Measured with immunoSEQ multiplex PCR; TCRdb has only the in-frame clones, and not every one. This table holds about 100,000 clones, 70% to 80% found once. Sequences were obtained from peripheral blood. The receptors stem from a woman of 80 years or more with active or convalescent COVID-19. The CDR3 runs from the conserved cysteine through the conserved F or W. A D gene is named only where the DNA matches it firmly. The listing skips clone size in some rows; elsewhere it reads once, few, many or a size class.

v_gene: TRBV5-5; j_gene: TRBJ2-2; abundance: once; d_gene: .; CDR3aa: CASSLASGGELFF; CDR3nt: TGTGCCAGCAGCTTGGCCTCGGGCGGGGAGCTGTTTTTT
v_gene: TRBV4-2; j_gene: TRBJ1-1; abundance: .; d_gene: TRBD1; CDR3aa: CASSQDWTGVTEAFF; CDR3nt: TGTGCCAGCAGCCAAGATTGGACAGGGGTAACTGAAGCTTTCTTT
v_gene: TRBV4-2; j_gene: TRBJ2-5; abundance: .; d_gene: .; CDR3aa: CASSQDPGGETQYF; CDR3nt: TGTGCCAGCAGCCAAGATCCGGGCGGGGAGACCCAGTACTTC
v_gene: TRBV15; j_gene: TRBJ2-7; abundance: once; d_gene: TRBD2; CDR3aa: CATSRDSAGVGRSYEQYF; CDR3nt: TGTGCCACCAGCAGAGATTCTGCGGGGGTAGGCAGATCCTACGAGCAGTACTTC
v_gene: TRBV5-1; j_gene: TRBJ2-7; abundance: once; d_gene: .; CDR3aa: CASSLARDYEQYF; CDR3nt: TGCGCCAGCAGCTTGGCCCGGGACTACGAGCAGTACTTC
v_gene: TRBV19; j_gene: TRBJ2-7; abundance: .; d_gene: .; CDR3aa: CASRSRPGSYEQYF; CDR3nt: TGTGCCAGTAGGTCACGGCCCGGGAGCTACGAGCAGTACTTC
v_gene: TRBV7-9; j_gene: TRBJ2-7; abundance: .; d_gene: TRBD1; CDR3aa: CASSETGDGNEQYF; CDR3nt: TGTGCCAGCAGCGAAACAGGGGACGGGAACGAGCAGTACTTC
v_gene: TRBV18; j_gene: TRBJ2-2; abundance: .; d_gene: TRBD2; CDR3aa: CASSHRLAGGIGELFF; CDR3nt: TGTGCCAGCTCACACAGACTAGCGGGAGGAATCGGGGAGCTGTTTTTT
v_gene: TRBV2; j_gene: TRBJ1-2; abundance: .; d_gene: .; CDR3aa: CASSGGVGVHGYTF; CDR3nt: TGTGCCAGCTCTGGAGGGGTCGGCGTCCATGGCTACACCTTC
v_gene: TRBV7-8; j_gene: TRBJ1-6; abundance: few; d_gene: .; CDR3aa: CASSSRVTRSYNSPLHF; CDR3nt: TGTGCCAGCAGCTCCAGGGTTACCAGATCCTATAATTCACCCCTCCACTTT
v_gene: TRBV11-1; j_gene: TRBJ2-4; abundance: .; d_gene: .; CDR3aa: CASSPHWRENIQYF; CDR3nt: TGTGCCAGCAGCCCTCACTGGAGGGAAAACATTCAGTACTTC
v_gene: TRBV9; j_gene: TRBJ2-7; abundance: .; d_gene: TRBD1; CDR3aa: CASSAPGTGGSEQYF; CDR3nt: TGTGCCAGCAGCGCCCCCGGGACAGGGGGCTCCGAGCAGTACTTC
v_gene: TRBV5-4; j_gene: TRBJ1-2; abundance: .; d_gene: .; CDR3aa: CASSLGTDYGYTF; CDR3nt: TGTGCCAGCAGCTTGGGGACAGACTATGGCTACACCTTC
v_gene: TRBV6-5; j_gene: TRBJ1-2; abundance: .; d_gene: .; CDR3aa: CASRAPVASYGYTF; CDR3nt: TGTGCCAGCAGAGCCCCGGTCGCTTCCTATGGCTACACCTTC
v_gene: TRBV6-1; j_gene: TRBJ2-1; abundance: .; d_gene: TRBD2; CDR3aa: CASSEQRGPYNEQFF; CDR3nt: TGTGCCAGCAGTGAACAGCGGGGCCCCTACAATGAGCAGTTCTTC
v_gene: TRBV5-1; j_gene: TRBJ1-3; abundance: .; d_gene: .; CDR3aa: CASSLADSSGNTIYF; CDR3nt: TGCGCCAGCAGCTTGGCGGACAGCTCTGGAAACACCATATATTTT
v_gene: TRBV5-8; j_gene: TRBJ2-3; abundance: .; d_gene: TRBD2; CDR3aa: CASSAGLAGVTDTQYF; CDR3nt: TGTGCCAGCAGCGCGGGACTAGCGGGAGTCACAGATACGCAGTATTTT
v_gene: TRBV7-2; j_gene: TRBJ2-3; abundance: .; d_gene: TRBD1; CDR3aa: CASSPKPRQGVPSDTQYF; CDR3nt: TGTGCCAGCAGCCCGAAACCACGACAGGGAGTCCCTTCAGATACGCAGTATTTT
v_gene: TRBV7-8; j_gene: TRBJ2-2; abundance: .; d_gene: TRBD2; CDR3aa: CASSLAPPSGRRTGELFF; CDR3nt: TGTGCCAGCAGCTTAGCCCCTCCTAGCGGGAGGCGGACTGGGGAGCTGTTTTTT
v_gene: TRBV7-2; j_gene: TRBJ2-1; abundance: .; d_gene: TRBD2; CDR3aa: CASLSGSSYNEQFF; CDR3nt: TGTGCCAGCCTAAGCGGGAGCTCCTACAATGAGCAGTTCTTC
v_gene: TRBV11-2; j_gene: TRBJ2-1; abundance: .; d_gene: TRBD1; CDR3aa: CASRRTGGLVNEQFF; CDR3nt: TGTGCCAGCAGGCGGACAGGGGGACTAGTAAATGAGCAGTTCTTC
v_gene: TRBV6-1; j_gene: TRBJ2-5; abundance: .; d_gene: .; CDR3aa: CASSERGVGETQYF; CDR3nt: TGTGCCAGCAGTGAAAGAGGTGTGGGAGAGACCCAGTACTTC
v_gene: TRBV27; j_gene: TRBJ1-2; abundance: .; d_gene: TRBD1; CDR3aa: CASSFLGTGDSNYGYTF; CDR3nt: TGTGCCAGCAGTTTCTTAGGGACAGGAGATTCTAACTATGGCTACACCTTC
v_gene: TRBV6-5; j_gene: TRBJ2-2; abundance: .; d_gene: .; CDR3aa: CASSYSAGRLGGELFF; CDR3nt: TGTGCCAGCAGTTACTCGGCAGGGAGGCTTGGCGGGGAGCTGTTTTTT
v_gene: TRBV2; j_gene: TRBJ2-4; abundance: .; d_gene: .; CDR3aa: CASSNRDIQYF; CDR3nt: TGTGCCAGCAGTAACAGGGATATTCAGTACTTC
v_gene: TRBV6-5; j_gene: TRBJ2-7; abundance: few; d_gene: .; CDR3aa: CASAEGAPPTHEQYF; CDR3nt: TGTGCCAGCGCCGAAGGGGCACCCCCGACCCACGAGCAGTACTTC
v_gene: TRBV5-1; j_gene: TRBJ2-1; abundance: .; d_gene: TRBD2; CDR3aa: CASSLPRLANEQFF; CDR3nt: TGCGCCAGCAGCTTGCCAAGACTAGCTAATGAGCAGTTCTTC
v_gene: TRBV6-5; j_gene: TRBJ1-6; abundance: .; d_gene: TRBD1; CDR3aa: CASRDRGYSPLHF; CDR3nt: TGTGCCAGCCGGGACAGGGGGTATTCACCCCTCCACTTT
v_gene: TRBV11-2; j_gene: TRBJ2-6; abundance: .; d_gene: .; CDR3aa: CASSAGASGANVLTF; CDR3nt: TGTGCCAGCAGCGCTGGGGCTTCTGGGGCCAACGTCCTGACTTTC
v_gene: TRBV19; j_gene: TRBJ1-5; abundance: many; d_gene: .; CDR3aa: CATSQSNQAQHF; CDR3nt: TGTGCCACCTCACAGAGCAATCAGGCCCAGCATTTT
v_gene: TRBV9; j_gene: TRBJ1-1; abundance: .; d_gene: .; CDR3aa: CASSVATRGGTEAFF; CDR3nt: TGTGCCAGCAGCGTAGCTACAAGGGGTGGAACTGAAGCTTTCTTT
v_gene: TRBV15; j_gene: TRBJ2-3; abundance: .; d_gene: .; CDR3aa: CATSRGGDTQYF; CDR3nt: TGTGCCACCAGCAGAGGGGGCGATACGCAGTATTTT
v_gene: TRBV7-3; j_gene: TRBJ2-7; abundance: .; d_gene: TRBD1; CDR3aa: CASSQDRENEQYF; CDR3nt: TGTGCCAGCAGCCAAGACAGGGAAAACGAGCAGTACTTC
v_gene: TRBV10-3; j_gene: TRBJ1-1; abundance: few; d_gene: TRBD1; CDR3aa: CAISGPGQGSMNTEAFF; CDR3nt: TGTGCCATCAGTGGCCCCGGACAGGGAAGCATGAACACTGAAGCTTTCTTT
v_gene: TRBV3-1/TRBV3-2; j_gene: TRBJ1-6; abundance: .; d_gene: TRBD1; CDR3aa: CASSQVSGGAESPLHF; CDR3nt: TGTGCCAGCAGCCAAGTTTCAGGGGGCGCGGAATCACCCCTCCACTTT
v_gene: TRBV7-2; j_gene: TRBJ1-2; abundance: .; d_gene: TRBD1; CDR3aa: CASSVRGRLNYGYTF; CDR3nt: TGTGCCAGCAGCGTGAGGGGGCGCTTGAACTATGGCTACACCTTC
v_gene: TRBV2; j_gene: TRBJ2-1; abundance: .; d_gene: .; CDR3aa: CASRPDRNEQFF; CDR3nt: TGTGCCAGCAGACCCGACAGGAATGAGCAGTTCTTC
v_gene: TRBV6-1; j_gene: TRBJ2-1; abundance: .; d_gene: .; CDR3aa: CASSEALNRANEQFF; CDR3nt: TGTGCCAGCAGTGAAGCGCTGAACAGGGCGAATGAGCAGTTCTTC
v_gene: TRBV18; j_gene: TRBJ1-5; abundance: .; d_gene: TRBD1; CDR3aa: CASSKEAGTGGNQPQHF; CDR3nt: TGTGCCAGCTCAAAAGAAGCCGGGACAGGGGGTAATCAGCCCCAGCATTTT